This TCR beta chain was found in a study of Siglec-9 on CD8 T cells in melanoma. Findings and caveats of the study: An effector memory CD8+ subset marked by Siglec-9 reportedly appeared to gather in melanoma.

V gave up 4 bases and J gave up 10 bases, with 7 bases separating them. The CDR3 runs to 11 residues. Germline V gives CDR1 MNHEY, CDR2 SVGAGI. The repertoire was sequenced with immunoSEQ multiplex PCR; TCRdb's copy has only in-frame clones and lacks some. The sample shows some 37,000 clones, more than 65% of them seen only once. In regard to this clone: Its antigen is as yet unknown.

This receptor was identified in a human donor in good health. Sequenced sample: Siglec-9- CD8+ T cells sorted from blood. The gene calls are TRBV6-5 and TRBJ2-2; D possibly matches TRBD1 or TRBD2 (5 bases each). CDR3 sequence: CASSFGAELFF. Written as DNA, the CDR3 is TGTGCCAGCAGTTTCGGGGCGGAGCTGTTTTTT.